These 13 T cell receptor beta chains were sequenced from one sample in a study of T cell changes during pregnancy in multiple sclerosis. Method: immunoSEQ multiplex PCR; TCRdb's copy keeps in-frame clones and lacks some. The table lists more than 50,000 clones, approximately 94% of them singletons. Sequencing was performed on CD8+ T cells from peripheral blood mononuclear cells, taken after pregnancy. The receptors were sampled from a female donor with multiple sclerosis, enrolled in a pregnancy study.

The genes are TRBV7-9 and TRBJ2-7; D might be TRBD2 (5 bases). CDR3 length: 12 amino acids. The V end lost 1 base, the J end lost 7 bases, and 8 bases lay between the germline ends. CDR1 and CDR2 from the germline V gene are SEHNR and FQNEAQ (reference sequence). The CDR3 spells CASSLGRREQYF. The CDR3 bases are TGTGCCAGCAGCTTAGGGAGGCGAGAGCAGTACTTC.

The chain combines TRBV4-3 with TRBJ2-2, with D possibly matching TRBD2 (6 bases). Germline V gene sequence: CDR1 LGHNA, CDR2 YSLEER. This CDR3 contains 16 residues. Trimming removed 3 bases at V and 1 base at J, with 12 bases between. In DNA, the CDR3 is TGCGCCAGCAGCCAGTTTTTAGCGGAGAACACCGGGGAGCTGTTTTTT. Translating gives CASSQFLAENTGELFF.

CDR3 sequence (DNA): TGCGCCAGCAGCCCCGACAAAGACTACGAGCAGTACTTC. This translates into CASSPDKDYEQYF. The genes are TRBV5-1 and TRBJ2-7, with D unresolved. The CDR3 runs 13 residues. Germline assignment: CDR1 SGHRS and CDR2 YFSETQ. V lost 4 bases and J 3 bases, leaving 11 bases between the germline ends.

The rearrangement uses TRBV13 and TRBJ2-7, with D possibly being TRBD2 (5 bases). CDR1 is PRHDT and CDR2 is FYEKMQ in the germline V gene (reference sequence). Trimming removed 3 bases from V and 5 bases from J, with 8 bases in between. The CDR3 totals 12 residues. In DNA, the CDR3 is TGTGCCAGCAGCTTCCGGGGAAACGAGCAGTACTTC. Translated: CASSFRGNEQYF.

The CDR3 bases are TGTGCCAGCAGCGACGGCAGGGGCAATCAGCCCCAGCATTTT. Translating it yields CASSDGRGNQPQHF. This chain connects TRBV7-9 to TRBJ1-5; D perhaps matches TRBD1 (5 bases). V lost 5 bases and J 2 bases, leaving 10 bases between the germline ends. The germline CDR1 and CDR2 sequences are SEHNR and FQNEAQ (reference sequence). The CDR3 runs to 14 residues.

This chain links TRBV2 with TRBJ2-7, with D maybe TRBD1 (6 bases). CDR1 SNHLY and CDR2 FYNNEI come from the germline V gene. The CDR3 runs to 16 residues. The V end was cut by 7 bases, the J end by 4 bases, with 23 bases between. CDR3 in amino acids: CASTEAQGWQTYEQYF. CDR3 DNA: TGTGCCAGCACCGAAGCCCAGGGGTGGCAGACTTACGAGCAGTACTTC. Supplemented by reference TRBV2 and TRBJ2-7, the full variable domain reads EPEVTQTPSHQVTQMGQEVILRCVPISNHLYFYWYRQILGQKVEFLVSFYNNEISEKSEIFDDQFSVERPDGSNFTLKIRSTKLEDSAMYFCASTEAQGWQTYEQYFGPGTRLTVT.

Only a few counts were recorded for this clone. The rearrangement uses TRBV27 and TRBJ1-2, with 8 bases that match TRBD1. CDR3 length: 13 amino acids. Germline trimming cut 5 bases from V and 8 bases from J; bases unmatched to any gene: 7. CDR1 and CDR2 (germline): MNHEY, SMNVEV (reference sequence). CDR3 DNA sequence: TGTGCCAGCAGTAACAGGGGGGCCCGCGGCTACACCTTC. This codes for CASSNRGARGYTF.

CDR3 bases: TGTGCCAGCAGCTCCAAAGACAGCTACGAGCAGTACTTC. Residues: CASSSKDSYEQYF. This sequence joins TRBV7-9 and TRBJ2-7; perhaps TRBD1 as D (5 bases). In germline, CDR1 is SEHNR, CDR2 FQNEAQ (reference sequence). The CDR3 has 13 amino acids. V lost 4 bases and J lost 3, with 10 bases in between.

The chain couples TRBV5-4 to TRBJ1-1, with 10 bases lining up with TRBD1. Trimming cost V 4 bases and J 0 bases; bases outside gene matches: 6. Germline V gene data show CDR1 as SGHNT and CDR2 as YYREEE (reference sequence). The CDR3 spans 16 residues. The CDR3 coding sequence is TGTGCCAGCAGCGGGGGACAGGGGATCATGAACACTGAAGCTTTCTTT. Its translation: CASSGGQGIMNTEAFF.

This chain's CDR3 is CASSQDKVGATEAFF. The CDR3 DNA is TGTGCCAGCAGCCAAGATAAGGTGGGCGCCACTGAAGCTTTCTTT. This chain links TRBV4-2 with TRBJ1-1; D is unresolved. Trimming cost V 0 bases and J 4 bases, with 12 bases left between them. Germline V lookup: CDR1 LGHNA, CDR2 YNFKEQ. The CDR3 contains 15 residues.

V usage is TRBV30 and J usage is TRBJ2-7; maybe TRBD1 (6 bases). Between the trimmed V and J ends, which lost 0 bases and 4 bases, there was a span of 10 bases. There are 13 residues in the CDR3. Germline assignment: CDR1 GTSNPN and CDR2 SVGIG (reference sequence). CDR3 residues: CAWSVGARYEQYF. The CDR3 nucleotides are TGTGCCTGGAGTGTGGGGGCTAGGTACGAGCAGTACTTC.

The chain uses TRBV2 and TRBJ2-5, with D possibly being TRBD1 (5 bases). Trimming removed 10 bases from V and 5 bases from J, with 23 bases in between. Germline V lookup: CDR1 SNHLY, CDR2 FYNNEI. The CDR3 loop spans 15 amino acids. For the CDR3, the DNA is TGTGCCACCGAGGACACGGCGTCCTATGACGAGACCCAGTACTTC. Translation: CATEDTASYDETQYF. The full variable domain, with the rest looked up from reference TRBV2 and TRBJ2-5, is EPEVTQTPSHQVTQMGQEVILRCVPISNHLYFYWYRQILGQKVEFLVSFYNNEISEKSEIFDDQFSVERPDGSNFTLKIRSTKLEDSAMYFCATEDTASYDETQYFGPGTRLLVL.

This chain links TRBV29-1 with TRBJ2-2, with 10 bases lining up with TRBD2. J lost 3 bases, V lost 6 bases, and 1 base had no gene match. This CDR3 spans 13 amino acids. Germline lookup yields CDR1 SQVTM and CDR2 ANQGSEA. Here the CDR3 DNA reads TGCAGCGTCGGGACTAGCGACACCGGGGAGCTGTTTTTT. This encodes CSVGTSDTGELFF.